This paragraph reports one T cell receptor (beta chain). This specimen belongs to a study of blood T cell repertoires in COVID-19. About the research overall: Material from acute and convalescent COVID-19 was sourced from the United States, Italy and Spain.

Authors' analysis steps: How many nucleated cells were present was estimated from reference gene primer amplification. Sequenced by immunoSEQ multiplex PCR; TCRdb stores in-frame clones only, minus some. That table furnishes V, J and clone size, whereas the DNA furnished D and trimming. This sample carries under 85,000 clones, over 70% of them seen once, and the ten largest clones take 8.5% to 14%. The V gene lost 3 bases and the J gene lost 6 bases, with 8 bases spanning the gap. The CDR3 has 12 amino acids. Sequencing was carried out using peripheral blood. The V call is TRBV12-3 or TRBV12-4, the J call TRBJ1-2; D is perhaps TRBD1 (6 bases). This TCR was sampled from a man aged 50-60 years with acute or convalescent COVID-19. CDR3 DNA: TGTGCCAGCAGTTTGGGGGCAGATGGCTACACCTTC. Protein: CASSLGADGYTF.